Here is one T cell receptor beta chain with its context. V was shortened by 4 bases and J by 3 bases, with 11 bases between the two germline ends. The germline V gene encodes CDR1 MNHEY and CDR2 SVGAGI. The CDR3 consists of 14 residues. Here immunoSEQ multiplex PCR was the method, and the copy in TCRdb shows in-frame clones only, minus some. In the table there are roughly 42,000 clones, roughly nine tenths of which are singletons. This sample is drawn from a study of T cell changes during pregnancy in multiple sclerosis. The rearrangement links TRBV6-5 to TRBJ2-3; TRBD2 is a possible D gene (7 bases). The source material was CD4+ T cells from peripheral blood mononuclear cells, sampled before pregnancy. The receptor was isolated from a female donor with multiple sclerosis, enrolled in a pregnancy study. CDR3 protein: CASSFAGATDTQYF. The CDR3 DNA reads TGTGCCAGCAGTTTTGCGGGGGCAACAGATACGCAGTATTTT.